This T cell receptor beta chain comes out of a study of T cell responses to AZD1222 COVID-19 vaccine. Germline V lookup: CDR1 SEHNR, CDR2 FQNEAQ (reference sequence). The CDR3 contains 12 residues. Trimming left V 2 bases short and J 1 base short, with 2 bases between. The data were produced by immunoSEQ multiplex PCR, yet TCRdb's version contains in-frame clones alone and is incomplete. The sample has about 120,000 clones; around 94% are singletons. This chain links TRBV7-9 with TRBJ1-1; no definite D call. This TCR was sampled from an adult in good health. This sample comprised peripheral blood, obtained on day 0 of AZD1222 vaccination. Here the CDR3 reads CASSLQNTEAFF. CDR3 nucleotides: TGTGCCAGCAGCTTACAGAACACTGAAGCTTTCTTT.